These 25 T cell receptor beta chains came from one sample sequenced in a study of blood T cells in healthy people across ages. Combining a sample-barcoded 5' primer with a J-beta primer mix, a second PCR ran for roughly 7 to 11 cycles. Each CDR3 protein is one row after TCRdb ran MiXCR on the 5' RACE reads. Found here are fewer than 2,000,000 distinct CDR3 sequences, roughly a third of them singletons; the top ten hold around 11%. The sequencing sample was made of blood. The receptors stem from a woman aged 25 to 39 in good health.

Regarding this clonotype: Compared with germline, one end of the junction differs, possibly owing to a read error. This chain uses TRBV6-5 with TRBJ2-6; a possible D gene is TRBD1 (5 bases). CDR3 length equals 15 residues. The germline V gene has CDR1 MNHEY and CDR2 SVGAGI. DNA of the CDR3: TGTGCCAGCAGTTACTCCCTCTCTGGGGCCAACGTCCGGACTTTC. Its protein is CASSYSLSGANVRTF.

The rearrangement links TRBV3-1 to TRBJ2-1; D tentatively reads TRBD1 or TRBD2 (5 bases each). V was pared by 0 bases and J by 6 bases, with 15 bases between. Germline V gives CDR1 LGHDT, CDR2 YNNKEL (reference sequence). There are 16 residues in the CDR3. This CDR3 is CASSQDMGTPPNEQFF. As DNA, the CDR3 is TGTGCCAGCAGCCAAGATATGGGGACCCCGCCCAATGAGCAGTTCTTC.

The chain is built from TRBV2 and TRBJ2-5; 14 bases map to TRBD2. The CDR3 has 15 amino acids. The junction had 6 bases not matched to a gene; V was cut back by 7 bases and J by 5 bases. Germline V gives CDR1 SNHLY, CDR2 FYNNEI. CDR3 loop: CASKGGLAGAETQYF. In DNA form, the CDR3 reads TGTGCCAGCAAGGGGGGACTAGCGGGAGCGGAGACCCAGTACTTC. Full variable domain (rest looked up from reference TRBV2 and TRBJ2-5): EPEVTQTPSHQVTQMGQEVILRCVPISNHLYFYWYRQILGQKVEFLVSFYNNEISEKSEIFDDQFSVERPDGSNFTLKIRSTKLEDSAMYFCASKGGLAGAETQYFGPGTRLLVL.

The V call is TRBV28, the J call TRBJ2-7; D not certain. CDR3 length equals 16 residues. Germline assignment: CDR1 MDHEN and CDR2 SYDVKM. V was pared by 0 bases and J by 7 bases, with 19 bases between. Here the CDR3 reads CASSLWSISGVWEQYF. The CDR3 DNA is TGTGCCAGCAGTTTATGGAGCATTTCGGGCGTGTGGGAGCAGTACTTC.

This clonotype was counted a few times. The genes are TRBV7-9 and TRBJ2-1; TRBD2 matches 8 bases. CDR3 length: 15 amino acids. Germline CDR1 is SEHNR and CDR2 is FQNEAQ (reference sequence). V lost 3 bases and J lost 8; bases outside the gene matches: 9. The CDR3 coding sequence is TGTGCCAGCAGCTTGTCAGCGGGAGTATATGATGAGCAGTTCTTC. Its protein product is CASSLSAGVYDEQFF.

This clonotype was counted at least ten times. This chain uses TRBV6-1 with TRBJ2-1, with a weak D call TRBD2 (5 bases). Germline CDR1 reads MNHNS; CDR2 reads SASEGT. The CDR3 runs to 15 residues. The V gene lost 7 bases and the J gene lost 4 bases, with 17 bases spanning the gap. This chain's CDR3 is CASMPADWVYNEQFF. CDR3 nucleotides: TGTGCCAGCATGCCCGCGGACTGGGTTTACAATGAGCAGTTCTTC.

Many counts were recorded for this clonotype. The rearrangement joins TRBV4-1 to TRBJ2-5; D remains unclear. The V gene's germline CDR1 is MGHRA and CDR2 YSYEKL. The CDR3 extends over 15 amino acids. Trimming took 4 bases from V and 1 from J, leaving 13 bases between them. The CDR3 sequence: CASSLGLGAQETQYF. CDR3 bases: TGCGCCAGCAGCCTGGGCTTAGGAGCCCAAGAGACCCAGTACTTC.

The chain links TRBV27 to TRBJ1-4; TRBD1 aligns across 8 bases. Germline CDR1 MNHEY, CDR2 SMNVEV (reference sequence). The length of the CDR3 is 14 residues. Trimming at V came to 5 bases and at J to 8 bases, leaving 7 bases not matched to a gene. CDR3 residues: CASSPVDREEKLFF. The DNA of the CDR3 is TGTGCCAGCAGTCCAGTGGACAGGGAAGAAAAACTGTTTTTT.

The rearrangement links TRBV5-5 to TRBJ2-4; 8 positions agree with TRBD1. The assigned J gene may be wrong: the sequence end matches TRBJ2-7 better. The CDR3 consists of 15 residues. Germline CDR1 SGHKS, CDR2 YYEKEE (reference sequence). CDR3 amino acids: CASSSSDRGFYEQYF. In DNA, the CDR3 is TGTGCCAGCAGCTCGTCTGACAGGGGATTCTACGAGCAGTACTTC.

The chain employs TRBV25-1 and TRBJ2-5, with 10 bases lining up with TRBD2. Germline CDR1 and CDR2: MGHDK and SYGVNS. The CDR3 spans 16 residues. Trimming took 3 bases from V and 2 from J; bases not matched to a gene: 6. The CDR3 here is CASSEGGLALQETQYF. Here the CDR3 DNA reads TGTGCCAGCAGTGAGGGGGGACTAGCGTTACAAGAGACCCAGTACTTC.

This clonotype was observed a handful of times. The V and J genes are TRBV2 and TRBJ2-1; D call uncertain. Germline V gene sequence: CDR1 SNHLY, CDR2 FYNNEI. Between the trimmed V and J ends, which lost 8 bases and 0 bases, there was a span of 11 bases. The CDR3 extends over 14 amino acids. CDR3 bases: TGTGCCAGCGTATTTCGAATCTCCTACAATGAGCAGTTCTTC. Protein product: CASVFRISYNEQFF. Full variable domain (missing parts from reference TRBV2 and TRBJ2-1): EPEVTQTPSHQVTQMGQEVILRCVPISNHLYFYWYRQILGQKVEFLVSFYNNEISEKSEIFDDQFSVERPDGSNFTLKIRSTKLEDSAMYFCASVFRISYNEQFFGPGTRLTVL.

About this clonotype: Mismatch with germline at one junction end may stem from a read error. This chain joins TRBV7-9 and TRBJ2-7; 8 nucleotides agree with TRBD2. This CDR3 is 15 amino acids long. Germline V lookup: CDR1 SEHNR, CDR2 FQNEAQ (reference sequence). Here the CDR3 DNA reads TGTGCCGGCAGCGGGGGTGGAGTCAGCTCCTACGAGCAGTACTTC. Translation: CAGSGGGVSSYEQYF.

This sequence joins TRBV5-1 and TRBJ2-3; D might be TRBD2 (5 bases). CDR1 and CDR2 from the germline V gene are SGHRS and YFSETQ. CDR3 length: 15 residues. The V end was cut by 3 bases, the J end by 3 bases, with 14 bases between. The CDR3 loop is CASSYSAAPTDTQYF. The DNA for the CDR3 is TGCGCCAGCAGCTATAGCGCGGCCCCGACAGATACGCAGTATTTT.

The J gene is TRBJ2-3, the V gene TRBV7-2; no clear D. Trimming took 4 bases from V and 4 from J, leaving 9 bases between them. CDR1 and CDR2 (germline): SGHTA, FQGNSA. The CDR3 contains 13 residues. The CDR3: CASSWGEADTQYF. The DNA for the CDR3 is TGTGCCAGCAGCTGGGGTGAGGCAGATACGCAGTATTTT.

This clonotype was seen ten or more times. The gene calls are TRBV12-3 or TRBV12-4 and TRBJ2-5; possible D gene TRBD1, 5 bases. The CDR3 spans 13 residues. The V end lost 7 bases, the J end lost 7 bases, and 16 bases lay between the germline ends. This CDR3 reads CASTSREMGTQYF. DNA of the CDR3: TGTGCCAGCACCTCCAGGGAAATGGGGACCCAGTACTTC.

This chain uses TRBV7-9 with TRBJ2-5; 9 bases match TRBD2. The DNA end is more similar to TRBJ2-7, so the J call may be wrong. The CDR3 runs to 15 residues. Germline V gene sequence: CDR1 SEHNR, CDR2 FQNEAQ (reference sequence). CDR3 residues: CASSPPSGEIYEQYF. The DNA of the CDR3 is TGTGCCAGCAGCCCACCTAGCGGGGAAATCTACGAGCAGTACTTC.

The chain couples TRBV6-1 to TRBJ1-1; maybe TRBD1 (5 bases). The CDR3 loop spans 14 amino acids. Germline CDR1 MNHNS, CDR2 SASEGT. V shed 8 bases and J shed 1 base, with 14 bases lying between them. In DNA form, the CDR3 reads TGTGCCAGCGAACAGTTAAGGGGGAACACTGAAGCTTTCTTT. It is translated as CASEQLRGNTEAFF.

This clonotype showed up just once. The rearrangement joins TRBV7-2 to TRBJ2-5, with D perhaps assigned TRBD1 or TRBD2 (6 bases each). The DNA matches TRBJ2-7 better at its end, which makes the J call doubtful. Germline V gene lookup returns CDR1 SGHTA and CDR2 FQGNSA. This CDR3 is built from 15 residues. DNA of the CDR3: TGTGCCAGCAGCAGACTAGAGGGGGGAGTGCACGAGCAGTACTTC. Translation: CASSRLEGGVHEQYF.

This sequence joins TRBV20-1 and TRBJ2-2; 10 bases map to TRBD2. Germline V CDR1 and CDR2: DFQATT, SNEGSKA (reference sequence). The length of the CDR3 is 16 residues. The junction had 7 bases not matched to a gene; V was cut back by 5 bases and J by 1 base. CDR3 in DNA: TGCAGTGCTCCACCTAGGACTAGCGGGAACACCGGGGAGCTGTTTTTT. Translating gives CSAPPRTSGNTGELFF.

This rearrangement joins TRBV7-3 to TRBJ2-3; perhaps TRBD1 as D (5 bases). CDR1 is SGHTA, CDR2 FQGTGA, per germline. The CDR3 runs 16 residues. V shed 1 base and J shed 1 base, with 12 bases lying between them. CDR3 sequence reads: CASSLSSVGGTDTQYF. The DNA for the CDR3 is TGTGCCAGCAGCTTAAGTAGTGTAGGGGGCACAGATACGCAGTATTTT.

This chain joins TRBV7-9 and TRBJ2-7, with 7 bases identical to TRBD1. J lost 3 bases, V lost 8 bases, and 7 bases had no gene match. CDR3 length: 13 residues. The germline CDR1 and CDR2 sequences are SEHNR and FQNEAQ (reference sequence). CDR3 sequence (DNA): TGTGCCAGCGGGACAGTTCAAGACTACGAGCAGTACTTC. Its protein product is CASGTVQDYEQYF.

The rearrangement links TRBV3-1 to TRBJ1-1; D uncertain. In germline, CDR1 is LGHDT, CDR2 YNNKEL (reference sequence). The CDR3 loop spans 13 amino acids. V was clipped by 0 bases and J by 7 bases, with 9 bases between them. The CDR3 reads CASSQDRASEAFF. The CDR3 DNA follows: TGTGCCAGCAGCCAAGATAGGGCGAGTGAAGCTTTCTTT.

CDR3 coding DNA: TGTGCCAGCAGTTCAAGTTACGGGCCGAACAGGGATGCAGCCAAAAACATTCAGTACTTC. Translated, it gives CASSSSYGPNRDAAKNIQYF. This chain connects TRBV28 to TRBJ2-4, with D possibly matching TRBD1 (6 bases). Germline V lookup: CDR1 MDHEN, CDR2 SYDVKM. This CDR3 is built from 20 residues. V gave up 4 bases and J gave up 0 bases, with 25 bases separating them.

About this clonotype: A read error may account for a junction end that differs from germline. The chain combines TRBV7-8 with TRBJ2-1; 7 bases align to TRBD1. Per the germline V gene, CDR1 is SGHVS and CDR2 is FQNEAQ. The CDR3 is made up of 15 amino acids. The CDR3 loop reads CASSLDREGYNEQFF. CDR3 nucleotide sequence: TGTGCCAGCAGTTTAGACAGGGAAGGGTACAATGAGCAGTTCTTC.

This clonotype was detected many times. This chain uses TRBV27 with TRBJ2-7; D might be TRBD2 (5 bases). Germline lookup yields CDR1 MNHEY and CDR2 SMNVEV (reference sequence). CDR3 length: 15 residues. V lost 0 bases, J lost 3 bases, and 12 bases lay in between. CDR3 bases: TGTGCCAGCAGTTTATCGGAGACGGGAAACTACGAGCAGTACTTC. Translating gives CASSLSETGNYEQYF.